The sequence of this T cell receptor beta chain was determined in a study of cytomegalovirus exposure and HLA in healthy donors. Looking at the study overall: Early released data had about 80 million unique TCRs, all coming from HLA-typed donors. Notes on the study in general: Previous analysis showed most TCR beta V segments were productive about 87% or about 30% of the time. In a later analysis, donors in an Asian-associated ancestry cluster reportedly had fewer N-insertions in productive TCRs than the cohort mean.

Concerning this clone itself: The antigen is undetermined.

The J segment lost 3 bases and the V segment lost 3 bases, leaving 2 bases of the junction unmatched. Germline V gives CDR1 SGHNT, CDR2 YYREEE (reference sequence). The CDR3 extends over 13 amino acids. PCR was performed using 60 Vbeta and 13 Jbeta primers. Generated by immunoSEQ multiplex PCR, the TCRdb table keeps only in-frame clones and is missing some. The sample has roughly 200,000 clones, about 80% seen once. Healthy donors of bone marrow made up the group. Sequenced sample: PBMCs. The chain combines TRBV5-4 with TRBJ2-5, with 7 bases that match TRBD2. The sequence derives from a woman in her 30s in good health and CMV-seropositive. CDR3 sequence reads: CASSSRGEETQYF. The CDR3, as DNA: TGTGCCAGCAGCTCCCGGGGGGAAGAGACCCAGTACTTC.